The 3 T cell receptor beta chains below all came from one sample that was sequenced in a study of metastatic and nonmetastatic thyroid tumors. All patients were untreated before thyroid surgery. TCRdb re-called the PCR reads via MiXCR. Of roughly 57,000 clones listed, approximately 22% are singletons. Sequenced sample: blood. These receptors all come from a female donor with papillary thyroid cancer or a benign thyroid nodule (not recorded which). Some clones in this sample may be carry-over from other donors' samples.

This clone showed up many times. CDR3 DNA: TGCGCCAGCAGCTTTAGGTTAAGCACAGATACGCAGTATTTT. It codes for CASSFRLSTDTQYF. This chain joins TRBV5-1 and TRBJ2-3; D is ambiguous. V was trimmed by 2 bases and J by 0 bases, leaving 7 bases between them. CDR1 and CDR2 (germline): SGHRS, YFSETQ. This CDR3 is 14 amino acids long.

The table lists this clone with a few counts. The chain combines TRBV27 with TRBJ2-3, with D perhaps given as TRBD1 or TRBD2 (6 bases each). Looked up from germline, CDR1 is MNHEY and CDR2 is SMNVEV (reference sequence). V was shortened by 4 bases and J by 9 bases, with 14 bases between the two germline ends. The CDR3 has 13 residues. CDR3 protein: CASSSSFGGTQYF. As DNA, the CDR3 is TGTGCCAGCAGTTCCTCTTTCGGGGGCACGCAGTATTTT.

This clone was detected ten times or more. Here the CDR3 reads CASSADLTGAGGYTF. For the CDR3, the DNA is TGTGCCAGCAGCGCAGACTTGACAGGGGCCGGTGGCTACACCTTC. This chain links TRBV6-1 with TRBJ1-2; 8 nucleotides align to TRBD1. The trim removed 6 bases at V and 7 bases at J, leaving 13 bases unmatched. The V gene's germline CDR1 is MNHNS and CDR2 SASEGT. This CDR3 comprises 15 residues.